This entry features one TCR beta chain sequence. This record comes from a study of monozygotic twins with inflammatory bowel disease. TCRdb reworked the 5' RACE reads into one entry per CDR3 protein, no DNA. The repertoire table contains under 350,000 distinct CDR3 sequences. The CDR3 spans 12 residues. Germline CDR1 is MDHEN and CDR2 is SYDVKM. Material: blood. This TCR was sampled from a human donor with ulcerative colitis or Crohn's disease, or a healthy co-twin of an affected twin (not recorded which). The chain combines TRBV28 with TRBJ2-1; TCRdb outputs TRBD1, but without DNA this stays unchecked. CDR3 in amino acids: CAGSSQGLEQFF. Looking up the rest from reference TRBV28 and TRBJ2-1 gives the full variable domain: DVKVTQSSRYLVKRTGEKVFLECVQDMDHENMFWYRQDPGLGLRLIYFSYDVKMKEKGDIPEGYSVSREKKERFSLILESASTNQTSMYLCAGSSQGLEQFFGPGTRLTVL.